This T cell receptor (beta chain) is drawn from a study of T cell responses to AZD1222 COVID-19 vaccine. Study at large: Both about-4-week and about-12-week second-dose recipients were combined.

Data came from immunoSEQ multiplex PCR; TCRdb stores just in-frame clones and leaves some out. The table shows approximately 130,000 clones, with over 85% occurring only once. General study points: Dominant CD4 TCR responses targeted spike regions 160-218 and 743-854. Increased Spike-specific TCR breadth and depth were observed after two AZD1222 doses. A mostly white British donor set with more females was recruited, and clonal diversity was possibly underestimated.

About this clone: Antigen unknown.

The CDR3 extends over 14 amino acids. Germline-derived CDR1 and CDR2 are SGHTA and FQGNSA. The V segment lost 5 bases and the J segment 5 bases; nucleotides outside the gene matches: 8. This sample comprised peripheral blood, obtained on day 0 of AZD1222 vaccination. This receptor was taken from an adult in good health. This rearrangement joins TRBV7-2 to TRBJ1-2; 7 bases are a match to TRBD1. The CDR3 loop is CASSGSGTEYGYTF. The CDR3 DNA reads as TGTGCCAGCAGCGGATCCGGGACAGAGTATGGCTACACCTTC.